This TCR beta chain was captured by sequencing in a study of blood T cell repertoires in COVID-19. Data came from immunoSEQ multiplex PCR; TCRdb stores just in-frame clones and leaves some out. The table records roughly 240,000 clones, roughly 83% of them present only once. Sequencing was done on a sample of peripheral blood. This clonotype originated in a woman at least 80 years old with COVID-19, enrolled during active disease.

The CDR3, as DNA: TGTGCCAGCAGCTTACTCGGGACTAGCGGGGGTACGGCAGATACGCAGTATTTT. It is translated as CASSLLGTSGGTADTQYF. This sequence joins TRBV7-2 and TRBJ2-3, with 14 bases identical to TRBD2. Trimming removed 2 bases from V and 4 bases from J; junction bases left unmatched: 8. Germline lookup yields CDR1 SGHTA and CDR2 FQGNSA. This CDR3 is 18 amino acids long. Together with reference TRBV7-2 and TRBJ2-3, the CDR3 gives the full variable domain: GAGVSQSPSNKVTEKGKDVELRCDPISGHTALYWYRQSLGQGLEFLIYFQGNSAPDKSGLPSDRFSAERTGGSVSTLTIQRTQQEDSAVYLCASSLLGTSGGTADTQYFGPGTRLTVL.